The TCR beta chain under discussion was sequenced for a study of blood T cell repertoires in COVID-19. Study context: The United States, Italy and Spain provided the acute and convalescent COVID-19 samples. The analysed material was cDNA or gDNA that came from T cells, B-cell-depleted T cells, or PBMCs.

CDR1 MNHEY and CDR2 SVGAGI come from the germline V gene. The CDR3 is 14 amino acids. The junction had 8 bases not matched to a gene; V was cut back by 7 bases and J by 8 bases. As originally analysed: Quantification of nucleated cells was approximated via reference gene primer amplification. Measured with immunoSEQ multiplex PCR; TCRdb has only the in-frame clones, and not every one. For V, J and clone size, that table is used; D and trimming come from the DNA. The sample records approximately 94,000 clones, 70% to 90% being singletons. This TCR derives from a human donor in a cohort sampled during active COVID-19. The sample was peripheral blood. J is TRBJ2-1 and V is TRBV6-5; 10 bases line up with TRBD2. The CDR3 reads CASTHSGRSYEQFF. The DNA of the CDR3 is TGTGCCAGCACCCATAGCGGGAGGTCTTATGAGCAGTTCTTC.